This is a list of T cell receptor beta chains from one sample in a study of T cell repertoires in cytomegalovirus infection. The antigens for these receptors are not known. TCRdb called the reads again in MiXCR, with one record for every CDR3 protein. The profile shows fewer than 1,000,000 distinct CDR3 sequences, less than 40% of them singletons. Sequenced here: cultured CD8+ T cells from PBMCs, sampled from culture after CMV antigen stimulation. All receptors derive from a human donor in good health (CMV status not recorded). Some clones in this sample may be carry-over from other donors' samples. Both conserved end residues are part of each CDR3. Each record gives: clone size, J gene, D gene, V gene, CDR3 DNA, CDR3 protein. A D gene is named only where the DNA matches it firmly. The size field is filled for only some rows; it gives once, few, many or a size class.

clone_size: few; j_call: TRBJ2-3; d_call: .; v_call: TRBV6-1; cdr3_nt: TGTGCCAGCAGTAACTACGGGGATACGCAGTATTTT; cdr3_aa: CASSNYGDTQYF
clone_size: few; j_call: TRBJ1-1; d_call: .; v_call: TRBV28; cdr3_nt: TGTGCCAGCTTAGAAGCTAGGGGGGGGGAGGTTGAAGCTTTCTTT; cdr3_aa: CASLEARGGEVEAFF
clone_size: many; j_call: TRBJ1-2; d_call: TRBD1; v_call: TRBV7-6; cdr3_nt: TGTGCCAGCAGCTCGACAGGGTTTCGGAATGGCTACACCTTC; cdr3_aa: CASSSTGFRNGYTF
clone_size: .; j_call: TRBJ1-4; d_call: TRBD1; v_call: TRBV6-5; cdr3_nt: TGTGCCAGCAGTTACTTCGGGACAGTCAATGAAAAACTGTTTTTT; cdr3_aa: CASSYFGTVNEKLFF
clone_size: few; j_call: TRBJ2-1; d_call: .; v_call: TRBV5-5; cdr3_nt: TGTGCCAGCAGCTTGTTGGTTTCGTCGCGGAATGAGCAGTTCTTC; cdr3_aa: CASSLLVSSRNEQFF
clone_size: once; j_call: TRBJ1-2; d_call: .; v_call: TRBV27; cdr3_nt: TGTGCCAGCACCCCTTCAGACGGTAACTATGGCTACACCTTC; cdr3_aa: CASTPSDGNYGYTF
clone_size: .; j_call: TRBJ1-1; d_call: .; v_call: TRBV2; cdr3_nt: TGTGCCAACAGTGAAGGCTTACTCGGTGAGAAGGAAGCTTTCTTT; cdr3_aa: CANSEGLLGEKEAFF
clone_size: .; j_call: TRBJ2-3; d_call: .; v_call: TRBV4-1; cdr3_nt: TGCGCCAGCAGCCAAGAGAGCTGGGCCACAGATACGCAGTATTTT; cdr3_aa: CASSQESWATDTQYF
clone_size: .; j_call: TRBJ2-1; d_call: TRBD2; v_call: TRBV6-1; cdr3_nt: TGTGCCAGCAGTTGGGGGGAACTAGCGGGGCCCAACAATGAGCAGTTCTTC; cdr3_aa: CASSWGELAGPNNEQFF
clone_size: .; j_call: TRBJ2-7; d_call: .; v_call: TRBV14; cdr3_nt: TGTGCCAGCAGCCACACACCCAGGGTTGCTGGCTACGAGCAGTACTTC; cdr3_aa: CASSHTPRVAGYEQYF
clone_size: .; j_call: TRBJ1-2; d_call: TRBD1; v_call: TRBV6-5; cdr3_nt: TGTGCCAGCACCAGGGGACAGGGGGTAAATGGCTACACCTTC; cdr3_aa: CASTRGQGVNGYTF
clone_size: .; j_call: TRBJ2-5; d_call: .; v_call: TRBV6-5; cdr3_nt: TGTGCCAGCAGTTATCGATACCCCCAGGGGCAAGAGACCCAGTACTTC; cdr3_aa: CASSYRYPQGQETQYF
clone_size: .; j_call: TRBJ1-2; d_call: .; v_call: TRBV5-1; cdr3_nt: TGCGCCAGCAGCCCAAAGACCACCGGGACGGACTATGGCTACACCTTC; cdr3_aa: CASSPKTTGTDYGYTF
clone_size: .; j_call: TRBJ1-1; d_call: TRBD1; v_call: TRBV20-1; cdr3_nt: TGCAGTGCTAGAGTGAAGGGGGCAAACACTGAAGCTTTCTTT; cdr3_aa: CSARVKGANTEAFF
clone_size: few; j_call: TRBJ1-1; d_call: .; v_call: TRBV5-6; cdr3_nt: TGTGCCAGCAGTCCTCGGGCCCTAGGAACTGAAGCTTTCTTT; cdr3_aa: CASSPRALGTEAFF
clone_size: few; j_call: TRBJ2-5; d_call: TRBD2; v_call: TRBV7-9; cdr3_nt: TGTGCCAGCAGCTCACCGGGACTAGCGGCTCAAGAGACCCAGTACTTC; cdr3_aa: CASSSPGLAAQETQYF
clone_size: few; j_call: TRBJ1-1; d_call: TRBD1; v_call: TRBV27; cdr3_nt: TGTGCCAGCAGACTAGGACAGGGTATGAACACTGAAGCTTTCTTT; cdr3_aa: CASRLGQGMNTEAFF
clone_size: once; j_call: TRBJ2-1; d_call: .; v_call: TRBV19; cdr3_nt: TGTGCCAGTAGTATTGGCTTAGCCGCATCCTATGAGCAGTTCTTC; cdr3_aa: CASSIGLAASYEQFF
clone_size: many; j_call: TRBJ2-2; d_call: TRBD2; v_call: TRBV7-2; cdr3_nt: TGTGCCAGCAGCTTAGAACTAGCGGGGAACACCGGGGAGCTGTTTTTT; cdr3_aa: CASSLELAGNTGELFF
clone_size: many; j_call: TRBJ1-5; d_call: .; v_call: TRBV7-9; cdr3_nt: TGTGCCAGCAGCCCGGGCCACAATCAGCCCCAGCATTTT; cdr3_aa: CASSPGHNQPQHF
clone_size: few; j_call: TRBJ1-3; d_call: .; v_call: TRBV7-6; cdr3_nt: TGTGCCAGCAGCTTACCGATCTCTGGAAACACCATATATTTT; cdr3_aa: CASSLPISGNTIYF
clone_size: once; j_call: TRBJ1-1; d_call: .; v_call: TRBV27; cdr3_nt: TGTGCCTCGGTGGGGGGGGGCACTGAAGCTTTCTTT; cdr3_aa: CASVGGGTEAFF
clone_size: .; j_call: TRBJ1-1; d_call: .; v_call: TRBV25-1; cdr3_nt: TGTGCCAGCTACGGGCGCAGCTCTTCCATGAACACTGAAGCTTTCTTT; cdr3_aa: CASYGRSSSMNTEAFF
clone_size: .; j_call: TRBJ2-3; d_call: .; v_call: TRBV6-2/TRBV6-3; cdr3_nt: TGTGCCAGCAGTAATGGACAGACAGATACGCAGTATTTT; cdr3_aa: CASSNGQTDTQYF
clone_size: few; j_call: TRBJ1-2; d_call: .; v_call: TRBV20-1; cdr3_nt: TGCAGTGCTAGAGATCGGGTAAAGGATTGGATGGGGAACTATGGCTACACCTTC; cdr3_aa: CSARDRVKDWMGNYGYTF
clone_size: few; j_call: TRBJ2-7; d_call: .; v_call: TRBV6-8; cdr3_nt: TGTGCCAGCAGCCACGAGTCAGCCTACGAGCAGTACTTC; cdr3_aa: CASSHESAYEQYF
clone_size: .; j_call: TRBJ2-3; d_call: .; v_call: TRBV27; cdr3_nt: TGTGCCAGCAGTTTATCCTGGGGGGCTGAGGGCACAGATACGCAGTATTTT; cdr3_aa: CASSLSWGAEGTDTQYF
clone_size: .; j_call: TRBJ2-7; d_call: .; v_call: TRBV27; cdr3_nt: TGTGCCAGCAGTTTTGGGACAAGCGGGGTGGAGCAGTACTTC; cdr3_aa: CASSFGTSGVEQYF
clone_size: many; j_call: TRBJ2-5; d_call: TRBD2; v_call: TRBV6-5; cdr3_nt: TGTGCCAGCAGTTACCTCGGGACTAGCGGGGTGGAGACCCAGTACTTC; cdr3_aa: CASSYLGTSGVETQYF
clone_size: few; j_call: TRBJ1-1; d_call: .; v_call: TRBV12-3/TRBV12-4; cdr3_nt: TGTGCCAGCAGAGACTACGGACAGATGAACACTGAAGCTTTCTTT; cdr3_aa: CASRDYGQMNTEAFF
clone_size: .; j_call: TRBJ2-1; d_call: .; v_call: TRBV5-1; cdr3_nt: TGCGCCAGCGGGATAGGCGAGGAGGCTCGCTACAATGAGCAGTTCTTC; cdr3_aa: CASGIGEEARYNEQFF
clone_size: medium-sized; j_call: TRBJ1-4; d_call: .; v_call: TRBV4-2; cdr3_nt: TGTGCCAGCAGCCCCAGCTATGAAAAACTGTTTTTT; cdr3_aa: CASSPSYEKLFF
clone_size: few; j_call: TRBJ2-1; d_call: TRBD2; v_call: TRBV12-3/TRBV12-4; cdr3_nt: TGTGCCAGCAGGGGGTCCGGGACTAGCGGGGGGATAAACAATGAGCAGTTCTTC; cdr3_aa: CASRGSGTSGGINNEQFF
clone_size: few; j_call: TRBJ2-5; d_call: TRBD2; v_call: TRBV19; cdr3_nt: TGTGCCAGTAGTATGGGTGATAGCGGGGGGCAAGAGACCCAGTACTTC; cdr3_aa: CASSMGDSGGQETQYF
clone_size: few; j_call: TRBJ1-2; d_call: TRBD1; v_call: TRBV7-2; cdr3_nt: TGTGCCAGCGGCGATTTGACAGGGGAGGGTGGCTACACCTTC; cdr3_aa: CASGDLTGEGGYTF
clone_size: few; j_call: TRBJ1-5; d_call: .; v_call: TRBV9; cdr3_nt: TGTGCCAGCAGCGGGAAGGAGGGTCTCATACCCCAGCATTTT; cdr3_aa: CASSGKEGLIPQHF
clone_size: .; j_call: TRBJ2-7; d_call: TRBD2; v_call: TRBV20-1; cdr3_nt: TGCAGTGCTAAATCGACTAGCGGGGGGGCCGTCGGTTACGAGCAGTACTTC; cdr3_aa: CSAKSTSGGAVGYEQYF
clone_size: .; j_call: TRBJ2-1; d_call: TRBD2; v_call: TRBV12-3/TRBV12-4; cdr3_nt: TGTGCCAGCACCTTGCCCTCTAGCGGGGGGACCTCCAGTGAGCAGTTCTTC; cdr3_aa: CASTLPSSGGTSSEQFF
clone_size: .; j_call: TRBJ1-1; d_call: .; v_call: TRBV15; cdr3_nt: TGTGCCACCAGCAGTGGTCAGGGGAACACTGAAGCTTTCTTT; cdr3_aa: CATSSGQGNTEAFF
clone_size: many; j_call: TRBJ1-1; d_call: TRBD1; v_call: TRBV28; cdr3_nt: TGTGCCAGCAGGACAGGGGGCAACCGGGGGACTGAAGCTTTCTTT; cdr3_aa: CASRTGGNRGTEAFF
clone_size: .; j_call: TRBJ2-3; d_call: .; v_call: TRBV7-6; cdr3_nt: TGTGCCAGCAGCTTCGGGGCTGGAACAGATACGCAGTATTTT; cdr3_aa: CASSFGAGTDTQYF
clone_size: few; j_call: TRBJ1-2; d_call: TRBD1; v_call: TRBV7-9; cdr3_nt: TGTGCCAGCAGCCCGATTCGCTTGGACAGGGAAGGCGGCTACACCTTC; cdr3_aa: CASSPIRLDREGGYTF
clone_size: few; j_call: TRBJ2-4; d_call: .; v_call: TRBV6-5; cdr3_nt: TGTGCCAGCAGTTCTGACTTTAAGATAGCCAAAAACATTCAGTACTTC; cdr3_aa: CASSSDFKIAKNIQYF
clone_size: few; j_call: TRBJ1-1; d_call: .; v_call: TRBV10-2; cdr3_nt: TGCGCCAGCAGACTATCGACAGATGAAGCTTTCTTT; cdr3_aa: CASRLSTDEAFF
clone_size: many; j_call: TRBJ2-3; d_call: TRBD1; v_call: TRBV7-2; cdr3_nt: TGTGCCAGCAGCAAAGACAGGGGTAGCACGAATACGCAGTATTTT; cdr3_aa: CASSKDRGSTNTQYF
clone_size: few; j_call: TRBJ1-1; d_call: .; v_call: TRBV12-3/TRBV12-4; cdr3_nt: TGTGCCAGCAGTCCACCGACAGCAAGCACCATGAACACTGAAGCTTTCTTT; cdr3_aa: CASSPPTASTMNTEAFF
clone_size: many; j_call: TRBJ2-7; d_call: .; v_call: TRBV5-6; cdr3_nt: TGTGCCAGCAGCTACGGGGACGGCCCATACTACGAGCAGTACTTC; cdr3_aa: CASSYGDGPYYEQYF
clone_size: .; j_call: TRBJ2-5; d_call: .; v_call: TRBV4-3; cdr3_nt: TGCGCCAGCAGCCAAGCGTGGCGGGGCTCCCAAGAGACCCAGTACTTC; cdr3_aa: CASSQAWRGSQETQYF
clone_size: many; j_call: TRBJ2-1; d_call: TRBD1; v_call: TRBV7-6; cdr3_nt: TGTGCCAGCAGCCTAAGGACAGGGGGGGGAAATGAGCAGTTCTTC; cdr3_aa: CASSLRTGGGNEQFF
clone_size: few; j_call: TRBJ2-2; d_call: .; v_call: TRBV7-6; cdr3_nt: TGTGCCAGCAGCTCCTGGACGGTGGGGAACACCGGGGAGCTGTTTTTT; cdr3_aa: CASSSWTVGNTGELFF
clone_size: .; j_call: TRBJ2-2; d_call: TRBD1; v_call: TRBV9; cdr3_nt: TGTGCCAGCAGCGCAACGACAGGGAGAACCGGGGAGCTGTTTTTT; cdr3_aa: CASSATTGRTGELFF
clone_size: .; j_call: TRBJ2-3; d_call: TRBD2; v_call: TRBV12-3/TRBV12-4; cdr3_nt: TGTGCCAGCAGTTTTGGTAGCGGGGGGTCGTCAACAGATACGCAGTATTTT; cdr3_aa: CASSFGSGGSSTDTQYF